The 3 T cell receptor beta chains given below trace back to one sample, sequenced in a study of blood T cells in healthy people across ages. With a J-beta primer mix and a sample-barcoded 5' primer, a second PCR ran about 7 to 11 cycles. TCRdb recomputed calls from the 5' RACE reads with MiXCR, one row per CDR3 protein. The table has fewer than 1.5 million distinct CDR3 sequences, approximately 42% seen once. The sample taken for sequencing was blood. These receptors were collected from a woman between 18 and 30 years old in good health.

The CDR3 DNA sequence: TGTGCCAGCAGCTTAAACTACGAGGGGGACAGGGAGGCGAAAAACTATGGCTACACCTTC. It translates to CASSLNYEGDREAKNYGYTF. The chain recombines TRBV11-2 with TRBJ1-2; 9 bases are a match to TRBD1. The CDR3 is 20 residues long. CDR1 and CDR2 (germline): SGHAT, FQNNGV. V shed 2 bases and J 2 bases; nucleotides not matched to a gene: 18.

The V gene is TRBV28, the J gene TRBJ1-1; a weak D match, TRBD1 (5 bases). Per germline, CDR1 MDHEN and CDR2 SYDVKM. Trimming stripped 3 bases from V and 1 base from J, with 15 bases between. The CDR3 consists of 16 residues. The CDR3 spells CASSFAGELRNTEAFF. The CDR3 region has the DNA TGTGCCAGCAGTTTTGCGGGGGAACTGAGGAACACTGAAGCTTTCTTT.

The V gene is TRBV20-1, the J gene TRBJ1-5; D unresolved. V was cut by 3 bases and J by 0 bases, with 6 bases left in between. CDR1 DFQATT and CDR2 SNEGSKA come from the germline V gene (reference sequence). The CDR3 has 13 residues. The CDR3 region has the DNA TGCAGTGCTAGTGGCAATAGCAATCAGCCCCAGCATTTT. It translates to CSASGNSNQPQHF.